Given below is one T cell receptor (beta chain) in context. Antigen unknown. This sample was included in a study of radiotherapy plus CTLA-4 blockade in lung cancer. Study at large: In roughly 19% of patients, objective responses were seen; roughly 30% had disease control.

Those with chemo-refractory metastatic non-small-cell lung cancer were treated with focal radiation combined with CTLA-4 blockade using ipilimumab. V lost 3 bases and J lost 5; bases outside the gene matches: 9. This CDR3 has 15 residues. The germline V gene has CDR1 SGHNT and CDR2 YYREEE (reference sequence). Libraries were prepared by immunoSEQ multiplex PCR; TCRdb keeps only in-frame clonotypes and omits some of them. The repertoire includes roughly 50,000 clones, about 86% of them detected once, and around 17% sits in the top ten. Study results and caveats: Radiotherapy plus ipilimumab was followed by expansion in blood of tumor-derived TCR clones.

The rearrangement joins TRBV5-4 to TRBJ2-7; 9 positions match TRBD1. Sequenced here: peripheral blood, sampled from a patient treated with radiotherapy plus ipilimumab. The sequence derives from a human donor with non-small cell lung cancer that progressed on radiotherapy plus ipilimumab. Some clones in this sample may be carry-over from other donors' samples. The CDR3 sequence: CASSCRDRERHEQYF. CDR3 DNA sequence: TGTGCCAGCAGCTGCCGGGACAGGGAGCGGCACGAGCAGTACTTC.